This section outlines one T cell receptor beta chain sequence together with its context. TCRdb reprocessed the 5' RACE reads with MiXCR, giving one entry per CDR3 protein. Seen here are roughly 52,000 distinct CDR3 sequences, about 7.3% observed once, and the top ten hold more than 1.2%. The data were taken from a study of T-cell memory formation after mild COVID-19. Sequences were obtained from PBMCs or a T cell subset sorted from them (not recorded which). This TCR was sampled from a man younger than 30 who had mild COVID-19 (a few samples of this study predate the infection). Cell type and time point are not known.

This CDR3 is CASSLGIAGGHEQFF. Here the CDR3 DNA reads TGTGCCAGCAGCTTAGGTATAGCGGGGGGCCATGAGCAGTTCTTC. This chain connects TRBV11-3 to TRBJ2-1; 10 bases align to TRBD2. There are 15 residues in the CDR3. V was pared by 1 base and J by 8 bases, with 5 bases of the junction left unmatched. The germline V gene has CDR1 SGHNT and CDR2 YENEEA.